The 24 T cell receptor beta chains in this list originate from one sample, sequenced in a study of blood T cell repertoires in COVID-19. Assay used: immunoSEQ multiplex PCR; TCRdb lists only in-frame clones, some missing. The table shows about 410,000 clones, with nearly 90% occurring only once. Input material: PBMCs or T cells enriched from blood (not recorded which). These receptors came from a woman between 25 and 40 years old who had recovered from COVID-19.

The chain links TRBV2 to TRBJ2-5; 8 bases are shared with TRBD2. After removal of 4 bases from V and 4 bases from J, the junction contained 2 bases not matched to a gene. Germline CDR1 reads SNHLY; CDR2 reads FYNNEI. There are 13 residues in the CDR3. CDR3 in amino acids: CASSGLAGETQYF. The CDR3 coding sequence is TGTGCCAGCAGTGGGCTAGCGGGAGAGACCCAGTACTTC.

The chain links TRBV12-3 or TRBV12-4 to TRBJ1-2; D is possibly TRBD1 (6 bases). The CDR3 runs 13 residues. V lost 8 bases to trimming and J lost 6 bases, with 16 bases between them. CDR3 in amino acids: CASGLTGSHGYTF. The CDR3 bases are TGTGCCAGCGGGTTAACAGGGTCCCATGGCTACACCTTC.

CDR3 amino acids: CASSQAPRDFQETQYF. CDR3 DNA sequence: TGTGCCAGCAGCCAAGCCCCCCGGGACTTCCAAGAGACCCAGTACTTC. This chain connects TRBV4-2 to TRBJ2-5; weak D call: TRBD2 (6 bases). This CDR3 is built from 16 residues. V was trimmed by 1 base and J by 1 base, leaving 13 bases between them. Germline values: CDR1 LGHNA, CDR2 YNFKEQ.

V usage is TRBV5-1 and J usage is TRBJ2-3; 8 nucleotides agree with TRBD2. Per germline, CDR1 SGHRS and CDR2 YFSETQ. This CDR3 has 17 residues. V gave up 4 bases and J gave up 1 base; unmatched junction bases: 11. The CDR3 bases are TGCGCCAGCAGCCGGAGATCCCAGACTAGCGGCACAGATACGCAGTATTTT. Translated: CASSRRSQTSGTDTQYF.

In this sample, this clone turned up once. The rearrangement uses TRBV10-3 and TRBJ1-1; D not certain. V was pared by 5 bases and J by 6 bases, with 10 bases between. Germline V lookup: CDR1 ENHRY, CDR2 SYGVKD. This CDR3 region has 12 residues. In nucleotides, the CDR3 is TGTGCCATCAGTCGGGATCCCGCTGAAGCTTTCTTT. It encodes CAISRDPAEAFF.

This clone was seen a few times. The chain employs TRBV3-1 (or the pseudogene TRBV3-2) and TRBJ2-3, with no clear D. Trimming took off 7 bases at V and 1 base at J, with 15 bases between the two ends. This CDR3 is 15 amino acids long. From germline, CDR1 is LGHDT and CDR2 YNNKEL (reference sequence). CDR3 amino acids: CASTVGSHRTDTQYF. The CDR3 DNA sequence: TGTGCCAGCACAGTCGGGTCTCATCGCACAGATACGCAGTATTTT.

This chain joins TRBV2 and TRBJ1-1, with 9 bases lining up with TRBD1. The CDR3 has 13 residues. Looked up from germline, CDR1 is SNHLY and CDR2 is FYNNEI. With 10 bases clipped from V and 5 bases from J, the junction kept 8 bases outside the gene matches. The CDR3 spells CAKPGQGRTEAFF. The CDR3 coding sequence is TGTGCCAAGCCGGGACAGGGTCGGACTGAAGCTTTCTTT.

The J gene is TRBJ2-2, the V gene TRBV5-8, with 9 bases identical to TRBD1. Trimming took 0 bases from V and 7 from J; bases not matched to a gene: 7. This CDR3 contains 16 residues. CDR1 is SGHTS and CDR2 is YDEGEE in the germline V gene. CDR3 sequence reads: CASSLDATGGIGELFF. The CDR3 DNA reads TGTGCCAGCAGCTTGGACGCGACAGGGGGTATCGGGGAGCTGTTTTTT.

The chain recombines TRBV7-3 with TRBJ1-1; D perhaps matches TRBD1 (5 bases). Per the germline V gene, CDR1 is SGHTA and CDR2 is FQGTGA. V was cut by 2 bases and J by 5 bases, with 9 bases left in between. The CDR3 consists of 13 residues. CDR3 sequence (DNA): TGTGCCAGCAGCTTAGAAGGGGAAACTGAAGCTTTCTTT. The encoded protein is CASSLEGETEAFF.

This chain joins TRBV4-1 and TRBJ2-3, with 13 bases that match TRBD2. V lost 5 bases to trimming and J lost 3 bases; unmatched junction nucleotides: 5. The CDR3 runs 16 residues. The germline gives CDR1 MGHRA, CDR2 YSYEKL. In DNA form, the CDR3 reads TGCGCCAGCAGCGAACGGACTAGCGGGGGAACAGATACGCAGTATTTT. It yields the protein CASSERTSGGTDTQYF.

V and J are TRBV18 and TRBJ2-7; 7 nucleotides match TRBD2. The germline V gene encodes CDR1 KGHSH and CDR2 LQKENI. The trim removed 6 bases at V and 5 bases at J, leaving 10 bases unmatched. This CDR3 is 14 amino acids long. In DNA form, the CDR3 reads TGTGCCAGCTCCCCGGCAGGGAGGGGACACGAGCAGTACTTC. This translates into CASSPAGRGHEQYF.

CDR3: CASSSGQGARREKLFF. CDR3 DNA sequence: TGTGCCAGCAGCTCGGGACAGGGGGCCCGGCGCGAAAAACTGTTTTTT. The chain links TRBV7-9 to TRBJ1-4, with TRBD1 identical over 12 bases. Germline CDR1 SEHNR, CDR2 FQNEAQ (reference sequence). The CDR3 has 16 residues. J gave up 8 bases and V 4 bases, and 8 bases lay outside the gene matches.

This clone has only one observation. V gene TRBV7-2 combines with J gene TRBJ1-2; tentatively, D is TRBD1 (5 bases). Per the germline V gene, CDR1 is SGHTA and CDR2 is FQGNSA. V lost 1 base to trimming and J lost 4 bases, with 13 bases between them. The CDR3 has 15 amino acids. Here the CDR3 DNA reads TGTGCCAGCAGCTTAGAAATAGTAGGGGTCTATGGCTACACCTTC. This gives the protein CASSLEIVGVYGYTF.

V gene TRBV19 combines with J gene TRBJ2-2, with 10 nucleotides matching TRBD2. The length of the CDR3 is 18 residues. The germline V gene encodes CDR1 LNHDA and CDR2 SQIVND (reference sequence). V was pared by 7 bases and J by 0 bases, with 11 bases of the junction left unmatched. In nucleotides, the CDR3 is TGTGCCAGTACCCGAAAAGCCGGGACTAGCGCGAACACCGGGGAGCTGTTTTTT. It yields the protein CASTRKAGTSANTGELFF.

The chain carries TRBV19 and TRBJ1-6, with TRBD1 matching 8 bases. Trimming at V came to 6 bases and at J to 7 bases, leaving 11 bases not matched to a gene. Looked up from germline, CDR1 is LNHDA and CDR2 is SQIVND (reference sequence). CDR3 length: 16 amino acids. CDR3 sequence: CASSLTQGAGNSPLHF. CDR3 coding DNA: TGTGCCAGTAGCCTAACTCAGGGGGCCGGGAATTCACCCCTCCACTTT.

In its sample, this clone was seen once. CDR3 loop: CASSRDRAFGYTF. In nucleotides, the CDR3 is TGTGCCAGCAGCCGGGACAGGGCTTTCGGCTACACCTTC. The V and J genes are TRBV7-2 and TRBJ1-2; 9 nucleotides match TRBD1. There are 13 residues in the CDR3. The V gene's germline CDR1 is SGHTA and CDR2 FQGNSA. V shed 5 bases and J 8 bases; nucleotides not matched to a gene: 6.

The chain joins TRBV4-1 to TRBJ2-3; 8 positions agree with TRBD1. Trimming removed 0 bases from V and 6 bases from J; junction bases left unmatched: 20. The CDR3 covers 20 residues. Germline-derived CDR1 and CDR2 are MGHRA and YSYEKL. The CDR3 nucleotides read TGCGCCAGCAGCCAAGATCCAAGACAGGTGGCAGGGGGCTTAACCGATACGCAGTATTTT. Translating gives CASSQDPRQVAGGLTDTQYF.

The chain carries TRBV5-1 and TRBJ1-2, with 8 bases fitting TRBD1. The J segment lost 3 bases and the V segment lost 4 bases, leaving 8 bases of the junction unmatched. In germline, CDR1 is SGHRS, CDR2 YFSETQ. There are 15 residues in the CDR3. CDR3 protein: CASSIGQGLDYGYTF. The CDR3 DNA reads TGCGCCAGCAGCATAGGACAGGGTTTGGACTATGGCTACACCTTC.

The genes are TRBV7-6 and TRBJ1-5; tentative D call: TRBD1 (6 bases). Germline values: CDR1 SGHVS, CDR2 FNYEAQ. Trimming pared 5 bases from V and 4 bases from J, leaving 15 bases between. This CDR3 is 15 amino acids long. CDR3 DNA sequence: TGTGCCAGCAGCCCAATGCAGGGGCTGAATCAGCCCCAGCATTTT. Protein: CASSPMQGLNQPQHF.

The CDR3 here is CASSELGQGGKAFF. The CDR3 region has the DNA TGTGCCAGCAGTGAATTGGGACAGGGAGGAAAAGCTTTCTTT. The V and J genes are TRBV25-1 and TRBJ1-1, with 9 bases matching TRBD1. The CDR3 contains 14 residues. V gave up 1 base and J gave up 9 bases; unmatched junction bases: 6. Germline V CDR1 and CDR2: MGHDK, SYGVNS.

The V gene is TRBV27, the J gene TRBJ2-7; TRBD2 is a possible D gene (5 bases). Trimming stripped 2 bases from V and 0 bases from J, with 8 bases between. Germline assignment: CDR1 MNHEY and CDR2 SMNVEV (reference sequence). The CDR3 runs to 14 residues. CDR3 sequence: CASSLGLASYEQYF. The CDR3 bases are TGTGCCAGCAGTTTAGGGCTAGCCTCCTACGAGCAGTACTTC.

The V gene is TRBV30, the J gene TRBJ1-2; no firm D call. V dropped 1 base and J dropped 6 bases, with 18 bases sitting between them. There are 15 residues in the CDR3. Germline V gene data show CDR1 as GTSNPN and CDR2 as SVGIG (reference sequence). The CDR3 reads CAWSDFGVPLDGYTF. The CDR3 nucleotides read TGTGCCTGGAGTGACTTCGGAGTACCCCTAGATGGCTACACCTTC.

The V call is TRBV18, the J call TRBJ2-1, with D possibly being TRBD1 (6 bases). V shed 3 bases and J shed 0 bases, with 12 bases lying between them. The CDR3 length is 16 residues. Germline CDR1 is KGHSH and CDR2 is LQKENI. CDR3 DNA: TGTGCCAGCTCACCGACACAGGGTAGCTCCTACAATGAGCAGTTCTTC. Translation: CASSPTQGSSYNEQFF.

This rearrangement joins TRBV30 to TRBJ1-1, with 7 bases aligning to TRBD1. This CDR3 comprises 12 residues. CDR1 GTSNPN and CDR2 SVGIG come from the germline V gene (reference sequence). V shed 8 bases and J 9 bases; nucleotides not matched to a gene: 12. The CDR3 protein is CAGQQGKFQAFF. Written as DNA, the CDR3 is TGTGCCGGTCAACAGGGGAAGTTTCAAGCTTTCTTT.